These 21 T cell receptor beta chains originate from one sample sequenced in a study of PD-1 blockade in mismatch repair-deficient tumors. Assay: immunoSEQ multiplex PCR; the TCRdb copy retains only in-frame clones and omits some. The sample includes 60,000 to 75,000 clones, about 87% of them seen just once. Sequencing used peripheral blood, obtained 52 weeks after starting pembrolizumab. Receptor source: an adult with mismatch repair-deficient cancer.

CDR3 bases: TGTGCCACCAGGACAGCCCTGGGCTCCTACGAGCAGTACTTC. Translation gives CATRTALGSYEQYF. This sequence joins TRBV4-2 and TRBJ2-7; the D gene is possibly TRBD1 (6 bases). CDR1 is LGHNA and CDR2 is YNFKEQ in the germline V gene. V lost 10 bases and J lost 0, with 16 bases in between. The CDR3 totals 14 residues.

V is TRBV5-4 and J is TRBJ2-7; D gene uncertain. This CDR3 contains 14 residues. V lost 0 bases and J 3 bases, leaving 10 bases between the germline ends. Germline-derived CDR1 and CDR2 are SGHNT and YYREEE (reference sequence). The CDR3 nucleotides are TGTGCCAGCAGCTTGGCCCTTACCCTCTACGAGCAGTACTTC. Translated, it gives CASSLALTLYEQYF.

This clone turned up a few times. The chain couples TRBV4-2 to TRBJ1-1, with D tentatively TRBD1 (6 bases). From germline, CDR1 is LGHNA and CDR2 YNFKEQ. V was shortened by 4 bases and J by 1 base, with 22 bases between the two germline ends. This CDR3 is 18 amino acids long. The CDR3: CASSPGRGGVGTNTEAFF. The DNA for the CDR3 is TGTGCCAGCAGCCCCGGGCGGGGGGGCGTTGGGACGAACACTGAAGCTTTCTTT.

The J gene is TRBJ2-1, the V gene TRBV12-5; D is possibly TRBD1 (5 bases). Germline CDR1 reads LGHNT; CDR2 reads FRNRAP. With 1 base removed from V and 0 bases from J, the gap between germline ends came to 25 bases. The CDR3 extends over 21 amino acids. CDR3: CASGLGPPGQGRRYSYNEQFF. The CDR3 coding sequence is TGTGCTAGTGGTTTGGGCCCCCCGGGTCAGGGCCGACGATACTCCTACAATGAGCAGTTCTTC.

This chain links TRBV10-3 with TRBJ1-5; D might be TRBD1 (6 bases). The CDR3 loop spans 12 amino acids. Germline V CDR1 and CDR2: ENHRY, SYGVKD. Trimming took 6 bases from V and 6 from J, leaving 9 bases between them. This CDR3 reads CAISQGSQPQHF. The CDR3 coding sequence is TGTGCCATCAGCCAGGGGAGTCAGCCCCAGCATTTT.

V is TRBV30 and J is TRBJ1-2; no definite D call. CDR3 size: 12 residues. The germline CDR1 and CDR2 sequences are GTSNPN and SVGIG (reference sequence). The ends were cut back, 1 base at V and 4 bases at J, with 7 bases in the middle. The CDR3 DNA is TGTGCCTGGAGTGCCCAACGCTATGGCTACACCTTC. It encodes CAWSAQRYGYTF.

The J gene is TRBJ2-7, the V gene TRBV29-1, with 7 bases that match TRBD2. The CDR3 spans 16 residues. CDR1 SQVTM and CDR2 ANQGSEA come from the germline V gene. Trimming took 1 base from V and 0 from J; bases not matched to a gene: 9. CDR3 residues: CSVEGSSGISSYEQYF. The CDR3 coding sequence is TGCAGCGTTGAAGGCTCCAGCGGGATTAGCTCCTACGAGCAGTACTTC.

The chain joins TRBV7-9 to TRBJ2-5; 9 bases agree with TRBD1. Per the germline V gene, CDR1 is SEHNR and CDR2 is FQNEAQ (reference sequence). The CDR3 has 15 residues. Germline trimming cut 4 bases from V and 0 bases from J; bases unmatched to any gene: 3. Here the CDR3 DNA reads TGTGCCAGCAGCTCCCGGGACAGGGACCAAGAGACCCAGTACTTC. It specifies CASSSRDRDQETQYF.

The rearrangement links TRBV19 to TRBJ1-2, with 8 positions matching TRBD1. Germline CDR1 LNHDA, CDR2 SQIVND (reference sequence). This CDR3 is 15 amino acids long. V shed 6 bases, J shed 3 bases, and the junction held 9 bases outside the gene matches. CDR3 DNA: TGTGCCAGTAGGGTTGGTCAGGGGGCAGACTATGGCTACACCTTC. It is translated as CASRVGQGADYGYTF.

In this sample, this clone turned up a few times. The genes are TRBV27 and TRBJ1-5; D uncertain. Deletions cut 5 bases from V and 9 bases from J, with 14 bases between. Germline-derived CDR1 and CDR2 are MNHEY and SMNVEV (reference sequence). CDR3 length equals 13 residues. CDR3 nucleotide sequence: TGTGCCAGCAGTCCGGCCCGTCTATGGCCCCAGCATTTT. Protein: CASSPARLWPQHF.

The genes are TRBV6-5 and TRBJ1-5; D remains ambiguous. The length of the CDR3 is 15 residues. Germline-derived CDR1 and CDR2 are MNHEY and SVGAGI. The ends were cut back, 6 bases at V and 0 bases at J, with 12 bases in the middle. CDR3 in amino acids: CASRPIPGSNQPQHF. For the CDR3, the DNA is TGTGCCAGCAGACCAATTCCCGGTAGCAATCAGCCCCAGCATTTT.

The chain joins TRBV6-1 to TRBJ1-5; D might be TRBD1 (6 bases). V was cut by 7 bases and J by 9 bases, with 16 bases left in between. This CDR3 has 13 residues. Germline V gene sequence: CDR1 MNHNS, CDR2 SASEGT. This CDR3 reads CASTRTGQPPQHF. DNA for the CDR3: TGTGCCAGCACTCGGACTGGACAGCCGCCCCAGCATTTT.

The chain carries TRBV6-5 and TRBJ1-1; D is perhaps TRBD1 (5 bases). V was trimmed by 2 bases and J by 0 bases, leaving 13 bases between them. The CDR3 runs 16 residues. Germline CDR1 is MNHEY and CDR2 is SVGAGI. The CDR3 nucleotides read TGTGCCAGCAGTTACCGGGACCTAAGCATGAACACTGAAGCTTTCTTT. Encoded protein: CASSYRDLSMNTEAFF.

This clone was picked up a small number of times. V usage is TRBV6-1 and J usage is TRBJ2-7; the D gene could be TRBD1 or TRBD2 (6 bases each). V lost 1 base, J lost 4 bases, and 11 bases lay in between. The CDR3 extends over 14 amino acids. Germline V CDR1 and CDR2: MNHNS, SASEGT. CDR3 sequence reads: CASSEVGGRYEQYF. CDR3 nucleotides: TGTGCCAGCAGTGAAGTAGGGGGGAGGTACGAGCAGTACTTC.

CDR3 in DNA: TGTGCCAGCAGCTTCCGAGCGGATGGCTACACCTTC. This codes for CASSFRADGYTF. The rearrangement links TRBV11-3 to TRBJ1-2; no clear D. This CDR3 is built from 12 residues. V lost 3 bases, J lost 6 bases, and 8 bases lay in between. The germline CDR1 and CDR2 sequences are SGHNT and YENEEA.

A single count supports this clone. The chain recombines TRBV29-1 with TRBJ2-3; 9 positions agree with TRBD2. CDR1 is SQVTM, CDR2 ANQGSEA, per germline. V shed 4 bases, J shed 4 bases, and the junction held 3 bases outside the gene matches. The CDR3 has 13 amino acids. The CDR3 coding sequence is TGCAGCGTTGCAAGCGGGAGGCCAGATACGCAGTATTTT. Translation: CSVASGRPDTQYF.

The chain joins TRBV6-5 to TRBJ1-4; the D gene is possibly TRBD1 (6 bases). This CDR3 contains 14 residues. Germline V gene data show CDR1 as MNHEY and CDR2 as SVGAGI. Trimming took 6 bases from V and 7 from J, leaving 15 bases between them. This CDR3 reads CASRRWGRGEKLFF. CDR3 nucleotides: TGTGCCAGCAGGAGATGGGGGCGCGGTGAAAAACTGTTTTTT.

The chain recombines TRBV28 with TRBJ1-1; D is possibly TRBD1 (6 bases). The CDR3 loop spans 12 amino acids. The V end was cut by 4 bases, the J end by 12 bases, with 15 bases between. Germline CDR1 MDHEN, CDR2 SYDVKM. CDR3 loop: CASSSPGEPPFF. In nucleotides, the CDR3 is TGTGCCAGCAGTTCCCCAGGGGAGCCGCCTTTCTTT.

V is TRBV30 and J is TRBJ1-2; tentative D call: TRBD1 (5 bases). The germline V gene has CDR1 GTSNPN and CDR2 SVGIG (reference sequence). This CDR3 is built from 11 residues. The germline V and J ends were trimmed by 2 bases and 8 bases, with 9 bases remaining between them. The CDR3 region is CAWSQGVGYTF. DNA for the CDR3: TGTGCCTGGAGTCAAGGGGTAGGCTACACCTTC.

This chain joins TRBV5-4 and TRBJ2-7; TRBD2 agrees at 8 bases. The germline CDR1 and CDR2 sequences are SGHNT and YYREEE (reference sequence). This CDR3 is 15 amino acids long. Unmatched junction bases numbered 11, after V lost 3 bases and J lost 6 bases. The DNA for the CDR3 is TGTGCCAGCAGCTCCCCGGGACTAGAGGTTAGCGAGCAGTACTTC. Protein product: CASSSPGLEVSEQYF.

The V and J genes are TRBV27 and TRBJ2-7, with 12 bases fitting TRBD2. J was trimmed by 6 bases and V by 4 bases; bases with no gene match: 10. Germline loops: CDR1 MNHEY, CDR2 SMNVEV (reference sequence). The CDR3 runs to 16 residues. The CDR3 reads CASSSSSGRAPLEQYF. The CDR3 DNA sequence: TGTGCCAGCAGTTCATCTAGCGGGAGGGCCCCTCTCGAGCAGTACTTC.